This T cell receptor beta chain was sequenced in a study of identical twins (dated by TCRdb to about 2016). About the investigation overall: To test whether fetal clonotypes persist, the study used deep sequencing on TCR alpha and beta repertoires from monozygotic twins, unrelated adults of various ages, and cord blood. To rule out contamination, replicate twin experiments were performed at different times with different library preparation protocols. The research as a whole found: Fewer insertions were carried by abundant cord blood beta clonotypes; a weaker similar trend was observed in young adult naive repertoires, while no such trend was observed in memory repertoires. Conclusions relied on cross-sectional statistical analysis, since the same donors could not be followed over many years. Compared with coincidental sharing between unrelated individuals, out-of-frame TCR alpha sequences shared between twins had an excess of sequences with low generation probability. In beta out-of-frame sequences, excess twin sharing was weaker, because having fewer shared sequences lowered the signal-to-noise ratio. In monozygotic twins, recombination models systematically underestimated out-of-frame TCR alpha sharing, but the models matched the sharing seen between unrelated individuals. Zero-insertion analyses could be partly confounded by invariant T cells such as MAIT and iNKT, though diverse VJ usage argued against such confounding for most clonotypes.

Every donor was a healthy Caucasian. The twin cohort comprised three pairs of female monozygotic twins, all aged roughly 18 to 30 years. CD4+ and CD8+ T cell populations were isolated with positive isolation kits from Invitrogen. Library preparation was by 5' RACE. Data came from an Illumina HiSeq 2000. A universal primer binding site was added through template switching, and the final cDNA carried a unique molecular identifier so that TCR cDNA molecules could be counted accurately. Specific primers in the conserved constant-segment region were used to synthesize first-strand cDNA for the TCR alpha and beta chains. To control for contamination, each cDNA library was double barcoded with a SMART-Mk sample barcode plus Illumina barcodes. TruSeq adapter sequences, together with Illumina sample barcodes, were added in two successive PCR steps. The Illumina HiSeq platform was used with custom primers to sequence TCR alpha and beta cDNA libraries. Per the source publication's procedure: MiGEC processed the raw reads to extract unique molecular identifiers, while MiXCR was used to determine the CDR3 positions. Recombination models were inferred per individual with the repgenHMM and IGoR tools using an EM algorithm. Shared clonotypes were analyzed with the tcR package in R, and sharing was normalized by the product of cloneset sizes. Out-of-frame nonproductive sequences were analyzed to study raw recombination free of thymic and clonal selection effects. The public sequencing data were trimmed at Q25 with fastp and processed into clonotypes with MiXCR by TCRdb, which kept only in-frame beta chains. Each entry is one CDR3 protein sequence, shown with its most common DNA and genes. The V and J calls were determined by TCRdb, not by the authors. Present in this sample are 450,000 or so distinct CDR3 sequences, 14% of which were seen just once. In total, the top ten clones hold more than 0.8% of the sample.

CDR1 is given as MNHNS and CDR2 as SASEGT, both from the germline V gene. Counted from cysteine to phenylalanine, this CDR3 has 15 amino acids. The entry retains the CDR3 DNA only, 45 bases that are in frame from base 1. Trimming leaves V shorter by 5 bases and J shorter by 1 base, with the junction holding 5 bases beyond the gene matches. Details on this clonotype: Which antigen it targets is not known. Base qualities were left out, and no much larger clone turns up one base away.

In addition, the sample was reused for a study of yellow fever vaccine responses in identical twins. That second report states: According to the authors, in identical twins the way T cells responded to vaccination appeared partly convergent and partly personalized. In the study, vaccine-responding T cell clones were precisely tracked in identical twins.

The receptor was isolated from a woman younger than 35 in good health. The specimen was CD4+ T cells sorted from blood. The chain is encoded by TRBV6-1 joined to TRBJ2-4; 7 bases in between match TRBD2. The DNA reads TGTGCCAGCAGTCGGGGGGTAGGTGCCAAAAACATTCAGTACTTC. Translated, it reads CASSRGVGAKNIQYF.